The TCR beta chain described here comes from a study of cytomegalovirus exposure and HLA in healthy donors. This clone showed up just a few times. V lost 4 bases, J lost 4 bases, and 11 bases lay in between. This CDR3 is 13 amino acids long. Germline CDR1 is SGHRS and CDR2 is YFSETQ. The PCR contained 60 Vbeta and 13 Jbeta primers. Profiled with immunoSEQ multiplex PCR; TCRdb holds only in-frame clones, not every one. The data hold about 98,000 clones, with roughly three quarters observed a single time. The clonotype was recovered from a man in his forties in good health and CMV-seronegative. The source material was PBMCs. This chain joins TRBV5-1 and TRBJ1-2; possible D gene TRBD1, 5 bases. The CDR3 nucleotides are TGCGCCAGCAGCGTGGACAAAACCTATGGCTACACCTTC. This sequence encodes CASSVDKTYGYTF.